The T cell receptor beta chain described here comes from a study of shared clonotypes between healthy human individuals (TCRdb year 2020). The study in broad terms: Two women and a few men aged 18 to 49 years were included in the cohort. For each donor, three plates each were used for CD4 naive and CD4 memory, two plates were used for CD8 naive, and one plate was used for CD8 memory. Leukapheresis yielded between about 0.9 and 9.5 billion PBMCs per donor. The study deeply sequenced blood TCR repertoires of five healthy adults to estimate repertoire size and the extent of clonotype sharing between individuals. To increase sequencing depth and limit assay-specific biases, different laboratories used diverse techniques to prepare libraries and sequence TCR repertoires. Study-wide conclusions, independent of this receptor: Compared with non-shared clonotypes, clonotypes shared by all four sorted-subset donors had higher generation probabilities. Pairwise subsampling led to the expectation that sequencing depth would affect the degree of clonotype sharing among donors. Sampling was restricted to blood, and TCR repertoires in tissues likely differ from the TCR repertoires found in blood. Because the study included a small number of donors, the genetic and exposure-history diversity represented was limited. Incomplete sequencing was indicated by rarefaction of sorted-subset datasets, despite the large sequencing depth. Sharing across a few donors was observed for around 5% of naive CD4, over 3% of naive CD8, 2% to 2.5% of memory CD4, and about 0.4% of memory CD8 clonotypes. Larger estimated clonotype richness was generally found for naive subsets than for memory subsets.

CDR1 and CDR2 are read off the germline V gene as SGHRS and YFSETQ. Clipping removes 4 bases from V and 6 bases from J, with 6 as the unmatched junction base count. There are 14 amino acids in the CDR3, from cysteine to phenylalanine inclusive. Only the CDR3 DNA stays, 42 bases, in frame from base 1. The donors were healthy, HIV-negative adults who had no recently reported acute infections or vaccinations. Every donor was a Caucasian adult residing in Nashville, Tennessee, USA. CD4+ T cells were enriched by magnetic negative selection, after which naive cells were positively selected on CD45RA and the negative fraction was taken as the memory subset. Blood was collected by leukapheresis, and PBMCs were isolated by Ficoll-Histopaque density gradient centrifugation and then cryopreserved in liquid nitrogen vapor phase. Purity and quantity of every magnetically sorted T cell population were checked by analytical flow cytometry. From each sorted fraction, genomic DNA was isolated and quantified by UV absorbance on a Nanodrop 2000c.

Using the deep immunoSEQ assay, TCR CDR3 regions were amplified from genomic DNA by multiplex PCR. Genomic DNA extracted from each cell subset was distributed evenly over all wells of several immunoSEQ 96-well plates, and each plate served as one replicate. For sorted subsets, 150 to 250 ng of genomic DNA, equivalent to 25,000 to 35,000 T cell genomes, went into each replicate PCR. The purified libraries were quantified using a Qubit 3.0 fluorometer, sized with a Bioanalyzer 2100, and then quantified again using the KAPA Library Quantification kit. Every immunoSEQ 96-well plate was sequenced on a dedicated single-read 150-cycle Illumina NextSeq 550 flow cell. On the authors' methods: Because the immunoSEQ output held only junctional sequences and lacked quality scores, the filtering could not match the filtering applied to full-length reads. Sequences were annotated with PyIR, a Python wrapper for IgBLAST v1.9, using IMGT germline references to assign V/J genes and CDR3. Reads were removed for weak V/J assignments (E-value above 1e-6), missing CDR3, stop codons, out-of-frame junctions, or ambiguous translated residues. V3J clonotypes were defined as sequences sharing an identical inferred V gene, J gene, and CDR3 amino acid sequence. The percentage overlap between two repertoires was calculated by dividing the number of shared unique clonotypes by the size of the smaller repertoire. Richness of each repertoire was evaluated using RTK rarefaction, the Chao1 estimator, and Recon v2.1 estimates of unobserved clonotypes. Generation probabilities were computed with OLGA for all TCRbeta clonotypes obtained by the gDNA method from several donors. Imported from immuneACCESS, the table was reduced by TCRdb to in-frame sequences with V and J called. These copies leave out some clones; in studies compared against another copy, an unresolved V gene accounts for under half, and the cause of the remainder is not known. V, J and clone size are taken as reported in that table, and D and trimming were inferred from the DNA itself. The table for this sample lists some 2,400,000 clones; 95% of them were counted only once. Roughly 0.13% of the sample comes from the top ten.

A remark on this clone: No antigen is known for it. Qualities for individual bases were not recorded, and no much larger clone is one base off.

Sequenced sample: naive CD4+ T cells sorted from blood. The sample's cell subset or site label is to be understood as: CD45RA+ positively selected. Recombination linked TRBV5-1 to TRBJ2-4, and 8 junctional nucleotides match TRBD1. This clonotype originated in a man younger than 35 in good health. The CDR3 protein: CASSADRGLNIQYF. DNA sequence: TGCGCCAGCAGCGCCGACAGGGGCCTAAACATTCAGTACTTC. The full variable domain, with segments outside the CDR3 supplied by the reference TRBV5-1 and TRBJ2-4 proteins, appears as KAGVTQTPRYLIKTRGQQVTLSCSPISGHRSVSWYQQTPGQGLQFLFEYFSETQRNKGNFPGRFSGRQFSNSRSEMNVSTLELGDSALYLCASSADRGLNIQYFGAGTRLSVL.